This T cell receptor (beta chain) was recovered during a study of blood T cell repertoires in COVID-19. This clone occurred once. TCRdb's table, derived via immunoSEQ multiplex PCR, lists solely in-frame clones and lacks some. The sample carries about 88,000 clones, about nine tenths recorded once. The receptor was isolated from a man aged 18 to 30 with COVID-19, enrolled during active disease. Specimen: peripheral blood.

CDR3 nucleotides: TGTGCCAGCAGCTTAAAAGGGACATATCTATCCGGGAGGGGAAACACCATATATTTT. Translation: CASSLKGTYLSGRGNTIYF. The gene calls are TRBV7-8 and TRBJ1-3, with D possibly TRBD1 on 6 matching bases. The germline CDR1 and CDR2 sequences are SGHVS and FQNEAQ. With 2 bases removed from V and 4 bases from J, the gap between germline ends came to 24 bases. CDR3 length: 19 residues. Combining the CDR3 with reference TRBV7-8 and TRBJ1-3 gives the whole variable domain GAGVSQSPRYKVAKRGQDVALRCDPISGHVSLFWYQQALGQGPEFLTYFQNEAQLDKSGLPSDRFFAERPEGSVSTLKIQRTQQEDSAVYLCASSLKGTYLSGRGNTIYFGEGSWLTVV.